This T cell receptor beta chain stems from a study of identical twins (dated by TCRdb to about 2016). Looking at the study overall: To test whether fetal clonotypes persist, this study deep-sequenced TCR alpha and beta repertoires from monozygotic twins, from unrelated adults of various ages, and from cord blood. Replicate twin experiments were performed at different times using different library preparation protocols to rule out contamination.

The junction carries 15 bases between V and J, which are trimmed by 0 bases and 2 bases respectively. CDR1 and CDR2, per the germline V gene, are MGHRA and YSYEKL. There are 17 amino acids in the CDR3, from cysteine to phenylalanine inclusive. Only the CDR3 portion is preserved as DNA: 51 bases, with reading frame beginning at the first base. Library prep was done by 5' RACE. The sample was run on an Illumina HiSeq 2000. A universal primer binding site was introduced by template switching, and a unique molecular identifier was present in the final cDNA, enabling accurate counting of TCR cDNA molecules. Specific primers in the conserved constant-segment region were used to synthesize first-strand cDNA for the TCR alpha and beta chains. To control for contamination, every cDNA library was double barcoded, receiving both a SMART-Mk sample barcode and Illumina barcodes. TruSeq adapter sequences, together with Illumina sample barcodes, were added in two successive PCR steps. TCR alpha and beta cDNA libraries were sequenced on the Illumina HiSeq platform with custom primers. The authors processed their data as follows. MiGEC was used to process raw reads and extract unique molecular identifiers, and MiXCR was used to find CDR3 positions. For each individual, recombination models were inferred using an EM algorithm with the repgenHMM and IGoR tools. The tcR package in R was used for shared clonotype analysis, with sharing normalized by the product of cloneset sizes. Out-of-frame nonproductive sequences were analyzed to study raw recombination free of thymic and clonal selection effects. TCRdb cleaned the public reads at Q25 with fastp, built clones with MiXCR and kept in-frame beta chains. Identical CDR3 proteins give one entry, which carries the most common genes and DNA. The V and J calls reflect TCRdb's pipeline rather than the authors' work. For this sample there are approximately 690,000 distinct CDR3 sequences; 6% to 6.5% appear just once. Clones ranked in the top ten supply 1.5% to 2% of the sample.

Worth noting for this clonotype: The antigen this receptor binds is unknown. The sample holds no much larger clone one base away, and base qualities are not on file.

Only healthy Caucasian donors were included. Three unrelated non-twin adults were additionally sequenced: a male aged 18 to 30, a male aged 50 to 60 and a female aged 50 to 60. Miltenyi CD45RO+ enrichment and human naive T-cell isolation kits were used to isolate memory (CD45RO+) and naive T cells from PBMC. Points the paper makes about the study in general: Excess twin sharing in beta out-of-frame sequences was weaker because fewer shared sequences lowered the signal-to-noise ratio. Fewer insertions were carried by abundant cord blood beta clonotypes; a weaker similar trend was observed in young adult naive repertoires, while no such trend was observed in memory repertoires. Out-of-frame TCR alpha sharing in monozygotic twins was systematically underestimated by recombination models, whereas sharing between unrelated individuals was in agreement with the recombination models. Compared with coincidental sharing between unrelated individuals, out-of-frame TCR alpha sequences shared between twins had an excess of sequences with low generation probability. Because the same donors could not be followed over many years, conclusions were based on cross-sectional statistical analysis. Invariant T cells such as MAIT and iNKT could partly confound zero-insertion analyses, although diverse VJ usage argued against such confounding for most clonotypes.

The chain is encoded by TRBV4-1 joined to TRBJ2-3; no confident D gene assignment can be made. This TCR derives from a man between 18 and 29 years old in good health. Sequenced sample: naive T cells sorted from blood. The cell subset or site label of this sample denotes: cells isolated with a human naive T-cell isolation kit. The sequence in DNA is TGCGCCAGCAGCCAAGATCCGACGTATTATGACACAGATACGCAGTATTTT. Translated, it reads CASSQDPTYYDTDTQYF.